The TCR beta chain under discussion was sequenced for a study of shared clonotypes between healthy human individuals. Background on the study: The donor group consisted of a couple of women and a few men, aged 18 to 49. Study-wide points: Although depth was large, rarefaction showed that sequencing of the sorted subsets was incomplete. Lower generation probabilities were found for non-shared clonotypes than for those shared by all four donors.

Produced via immunoSEQ multiplex PCR; TCRdb's table is partial and in-frame only. This sample has about 520,000 clones; about 96% occur once, and the top ten carry 0.064%. A remark on this clone: The antigen is undetermined.

Splitting of CD4+ cells produced CD45RA+ naive and CD45RA-negative memory subsets. This TCR was sampled from a young woman in good health. The sequenced sample consisted of naive CD4+ T cells sorted from blood. Subset: CD45RA+ positively selected.

This CDR3 reads CASSPTGEYETQYF. For the CDR3, the DNA is TGTGCCAGCAGTCCAACAGGGGAGTATGAGACCCAGTACTTC. The chain joins TRBV6-1 to TRBJ2-5; TRBD1 matches at 7 bases. Germline trimming cut 5 bases from V and 5 bases from J; bases unmatched to any gene: 8. This CDR3 comprises 14 residues. Germline lookup yields CDR1 MNHNS and CDR2 SASEGT.